This T cell receptor beta chain was sequenced in a study of cytomegalovirus exposure and HLA in healthy donors. Findings and limits, study-wide: A later analysis found first-cohort TCR clusters tended to co-occur in the approximately 110 validation repertoires. Listed as cytomegalovirus-associated were 150 or so TCR beta chains. In vitro assays verified that a few CMV-associated chains recognized CMV antigens specifically.

Profiling relied on immunoSEQ multiplex PCR, and the TCRdb table lists in-frame clones only, not all of them. Of more than 90,000 clones detected, more than 70% appear once; the ten largest clones hold about 1.8%. CDR3 size: 14 residues. Germline V gives CDR1 SEHNR, CDR2 FQNEAQ (reference sequence). V lost 1 base and J 3 bases, leaving 7 bases between the germline ends. This clone has more than one count but fewer than ten. The antigen is not known. A 120-subject validation cohort, separate from the approximately 610-subject first cohort, supplied the donors. The clonotype comes from a man in his late teens or twenties in good health and CMV-seronegative. V gene TRBV7-9 combines with J gene TRBJ1-5; D unresolved. Sequences were obtained from PBMCs. The CDR3 loop reads CASSLVSVNQPQHF. The CDR3 bases are TGTGCCAGCAGCTTAGTTTCAGTCAATCAGCCCCAGCATTTT.